This T cell receptor beta chain was captured in a study of cytomegalovirus exposure and HLA in healthy donors. About the study: Earlier, roughly 180 million T cells were analyzed, and about 100 million unique TCR beta sequences were found among them. Findings and limits, study-wide: TRBV6-2, TRBV6-3 and other indistinguishable V segments were excluded. Accurate predictions that matched the HLA-A and HLA-B alleles of most subjects were reportedly made from TCR beta sequences.

60 Vbeta and 13 Jbeta primers were used in PCR. The method was immunoSEQ multiplex PCR; TCRdb's version includes in-frame clones alone and lacks a portion of them. The sample spans around 140,000 clones; the ten largest clones claim roughly 1.4%. CDR1 is SGHTA, CDR2 FQGNSA, per germline. The CDR3 totals 12 residues. Trimming pared 1 base from V and 5 bases from J, leaving 3 bases between. Notes on this clone: Its antigen is still unknown.

The sequenced material came from PBMCs. V is TRBV7-2 and J is TRBJ1-3; the D is unclear. This TCR was sampled from a woman between 35 and 50 years old in good health and CMV-seronegative. The CDR3 reads CASSLDRNTIYF. The CDR3 region has the DNA TGTGCCAGCAGCTTAGACAGAAACACCATATATTTT.